This T cell receptor (beta chain) originates from a study of blood T cell repertoires in COVID-19. Looking at the study overall: COVID-19 samples, acute and convalescent, were from the United States, Italy and Spain. PBMCs, B-cell-depleted T cells, or T cells provided the cDNA or gDNA that made up the material.

Original processing methods: From reference gene primer amplification, estimates of nucleated cell counts were derived. Here immunoSEQ multiplex PCR was the method, and the copy in TCRdb shows in-frame clones only, minus some. The V and J calls and clone size come from that table; D and trimming were worked out from the DNA. Among more than 200,000 clones listed, 70% to 90% were seen once. The length of the CDR3 is 13 residues. V lost 5 bases and J lost 4, with 11 bases in between. The germline V gene has CDR1 SEHNR and CDR2 FQNEAQ (reference sequence). The material sequenced was PBMCs or T cells enriched from blood (not recorded which). The sequence came from a man under 40 with acute COVID-19. J is TRBJ2-5 and V is TRBV7-9; D perhaps matches TRBD2 (6 bases). CDR3 sequence reads: CASSLGGPETQYF. CDR3 sequence (DNA): TGTGCCAGCAGCCTAGGAGGGCCAGAGACCCAGTACTTC.